This T cell receptor (beta chain) was identified during a study of OX40 agonist ivuxolimab in advanced cancers. About the research overall: An anti-OX40 (CD134) antibody with agonistic activity, ivuxolimab, was administered to patients.

Assay: immunoSEQ multiplex PCR; the TCRdb copy retains only in-frame clones and omits some. This table holds approximately 49,000 clones, approximately 81% found once. This CDR3 is 20 amino acids long. Trimming cost V 4 bases and J 5 bases; bases outside gene matches: 22. The V gene's germline CDR1 is SGHRS and CDR2 YFSETQ. The chain uses TRBV5-1 and TRBJ2-1, with 9 bases lining up with TRBD1. This TCR was sampled from an adult with an advanced solid tumor such as melanoma, head and neck, liver or kidney cancer. The specimen comprised CD4+ or CD8+ T cells sorted from blood, sampled in a trial of the OX40 agonist ivuxolimab. CDR3 bases: TGCGCCAGCAGCAATGTTTTTTGGGGACAGGGCAGACAGGGGGACAATGAGCAGTTCTTC. This translates into CASSNVFWGQGRQGDNEQFF.